This passage covers 30 T cell receptor beta chains from one sample sequenced in a study of T cell responses to AZD1222 COVID-19 vaccine. Here immunoSEQ multiplex PCR was the method, and the copy in TCRdb shows in-frame clones only, minus some. The sample gives approximately 140,000 clones, over 85% of which show up once; 5% to 6.5% is in the top ten. The sample consisted of peripheral blood, taken on day 0 of AZD1222 vaccination. These receptors originate from an adult in good health.

The chain couples TRBV9 to TRBJ2-7; TRBD1 is a possible D gene (6 bases). The CDR3 extends over 13 amino acids. Trimming pared 4 bases from V and 3 bases from J, leaving 11 bases between. CDR1 and CDR2 (germline): SGDLS, YYNGEE. The CDR3 loop is CASSSRGGYEQYF. The CDR3 bases are TGTGCCAGCAGCTCCCGAGGGGGCTACGAGCAGTACTTC.

The chain has TRBV12-5 and TRBJ2-1; no clear D. The CDR3 consists of 13 residues. Trimming removed 2 bases at V and 5 bases at J, with 7 bases between. Per germline, CDR1 LGHNT and CDR2 FRNRAP. CDR3 DNA: TGTGCTAGTGGTTTGAGCTCGGACAATGAGCAGTTCTTC. Amino acid sequence: CASGLSSDNEQFF. Full variable domain (remainder filled in from reference TRBV12-5 and TRBJ2-1): DARVTQTPRHKVTEMGQEVTMRCQPILGHNTVFWYRQTMMQGLELLAYFRNRAPLDDSGMPKDRFSAEMPDATLATLKIQPSEPRDSAVYFCASGLSSDNEQFFGPGTRLTVL.

This CDR3 reads CASRKSGTGISNTDTQYF. CDR3 bases: TGTGCCAGCAGAAAATCCGGGACAGGGATTTCGAACACAGATACGCAGTATTTT. The chain uses TRBV14 and TRBJ2-3; 9 bases line up with TRBD1. The CDR3 covers 18 residues. Losses at the gene ends were 6 bases for V and 2 bases for J; bases not matched to a gene: 15. CDR1 is SGHDN, CDR2 FVKESK, per germline.

This clone was observed a few times. The V gene is TRBV4-1, the J gene TRBJ2-7, with 9 bases fitting TRBD2. The CDR3 is 16 amino acids. Trimming cost V 0 bases and J 2 bases; bases outside gene matches: 5. The germline CDR1 and CDR2 sequences are MGHRA and YSYEKL. As DNA, the CDR3 is TGCGCCAGCAGCCAAGAACTAGGACTAGCGACCTACGAGCAGTACTTC. It translates to CASSQELGLATYEQYF.

The rearrangement uses TRBV6-5 and TRBJ1-1; D possibly corresponds to TRBD1 (5 bases). V lost 0 bases and J 4 bases, leaving 9 bases between the germline ends. The germline V gene encodes CDR1 MNHEY and CDR2 SVGAGI. The CDR3 runs 14 residues. The CDR3 loop reads CASSYSDTLTEAFF. The CDR3 DNA reads as TGTGCCAGCAGTTACTCGGACACCCTCACTGAAGCTTTCTTT.

This chain connects TRBV2 to TRBJ2-2; TRBD1 or TRBD2 may be the D gene (5 bases each). The V gene's germline CDR1 is SNHLY and CDR2 FYNNEI. The germline V and J ends were trimmed by 1 base and 1 base, with 16 bases remaining between them. This CDR3 has 18 residues. The DNA for the CDR3 is TGTGCCAGCAGTGAAGATGGGACCCGTACTAAGAACACCGGGGAGCTGTTTTTT. This sequence encodes CASSEDGTRTKNTGELFF.

The chain joins TRBV15 to TRBJ1-2; D gene unclear. V gave up 1 base and J gave up 3 bases, with 9 bases separating them. The CDR3 extends over 14 amino acids. CDR1 is LNHNV and CDR2 is YYDKDF in the germline V gene (reference sequence). The CDR3 spells CATSRGTDDYGYTF. In nucleotides, the CDR3 is TGTGCCACCAGCAGAGGAACGGATGACTATGGCTACACCTTC.

CDR3 DNA sequence: TGTGCCAGTAGTATGGAGACAATTGGTGTTACTGAAGCTTTCTTT. Protein: CASSMETIGVTEAFF. The chain couples TRBV19 to TRBJ1-1; D gene ambiguous. This CDR3 has 15 residues. Germline assignment: CDR1 LNHDA and CDR2 SQIVND (reference sequence). V was pared by 3 bases and J by 5 bases, with 16 bases between.

The chain employs TRBV19 and TRBJ2-3; D is ambiguous. Germline V gene lookup returns CDR1 LNHDA and CDR2 SQIVND (reference sequence). Trimming took 1 base from V and 3 from J, leaving 8 bases between them. The CDR3 loop spans 14 amino acids. CDR3 nucleotides: TGTGCCAGTAGTATAGGGCAGACTACAGATACGCAGTATTTT. Translation: CASSIGQTTDTQYF.

J is TRBJ2-2 and V is TRBV25-1, with 9 bases identical to TRBD2. CDR1 is MGHDK, CDR2 SYGVNS, per germline. The CDR3 totals 17 residues. Unmatched junction bases numbered 16, after V lost 4 bases and J lost 10 bases. The CDR3 region is CASSALQGREGREELFF. In DNA, the CDR3 is TGTGCCAGCAGTGCGCTGCAGGGGCGGGAGGGCCGTGAGGAGCTGTTTTTT. Full variable domain (remainder filled in from reference TRBV25-1 and TRBJ2-2): EADIYQTPRYLVIGTGKKITLECSQTMGHDKMYWYQQDPGMELHLIHYSYGVNSTEKGDLSSESTVSRIRTEHFPLTLESARPSHTSQYLCASSALQGREGREELFFGEGSRLTVL.

The chain has TRBV6-6 and TRBJ1-2; 7 bases line up with TRBD1. The germline gives CDR1 MNHNY, CDR2 SVGAGI (reference sequence). V shed 5 bases and J 2 bases; nucleotides not matched to a gene: 5. The CDR3 has 14 amino acids. The CDR3 DNA is TGTGCCAGCAGTCCCGGGACAGTAAACTATGGCTACACCTTC. It codes for CASSPGTVNYGYTF.

CDR3 DNA sequence: TGTGCCAGCAGCTTGAGTGGCGGGGACACAGATACGCAGTATTTT. It translates to CASSLSGGDTDTQYF. V and J are TRBV5-6 and TRBJ2-3; D possibly corresponds to TRBD2 (6 bases). Germline CDR1 is SGHDT and CDR2 is YYEEEE. Trimming took off 1 base at V and 2 bases at J, with 11 bases between the two ends. The CDR3 length is 15 residues.

The chain links TRBV5-5 to TRBJ2-7, with a tentative D call TRBD1 (6 bases). Germline V gives CDR1 SGHKS, CDR2 YYEKEE (reference sequence). The V end was cut by 2 bases, the J end by 10 bases, with 16 bases between. CDR3 length: 13 amino acids. The CDR3 DNA reads TGTGCCAGCAGCTTACAGGGTTCCCCGGGTCAGTACTTC. Translated: CASSLQGSPGQYF.

The chain combines TRBV6-5 with TRBJ2-7, with unresolved D. The CDR3 extends over 13 amino acids. Germline-derived CDR1 and CDR2 are MNHEY and SVGAGI. V was shortened by 0 bases and J by 0 bases, with 3 bases between the two germline ends. Written as DNA, the CDR3 is TGTGCCAGCAGTTACTCGAGCTCCTACGAGCAGTACTTC. Its protein is CASSYSSSYEQYF.

J is TRBJ2-3 and V is TRBV7-2; D is unresolved. Germline values: CDR1 SGHTA, CDR2 FQGNSA. Between the trimmed V and J ends, which lost 3 bases and 5 bases, there was a span of 12 bases. This CDR3 has 14 residues. The CDR3 spells CASSFDKLGDTQYF. For the CDR3, the DNA is TGTGCCAGCAGCTTCGACAAACTTGGAGATACGCAGTATTTT.

This clone was seen more than once but under ten times. The CDR3 DNA reads as TGTGCCAGCAGCTCGAGGACAGGGGGTGTAGAGACCCAGTACTTC. This translates into CASSSRTGGVETQYF. The chain recombines TRBV7-3 with TRBJ2-5; 10 nucleotides agree with TRBD1. Germline V gene lookup returns CDR1 SGHTA and CDR2 FQGTGA. The CDR3 loop spans 15 amino acids. V lost 4 bases, J lost 4 bases, and 6 bases stayed unmatched.

The genes are TRBV30 and TRBJ1-1; the D is unclear. CDR3 size: 15 residues. Germline CDR1 reads GTSNPN; CDR2 reads SVGIG (reference sequence). The V gene lost 0 bases and the J gene lost 4 bases, with 15 bases spanning the gap. The DNA for the CDR3 is TGTGCCTGGAGTGTAGGAATGGGTATGGGCACTGAAGCTTTCTTT. This codes for CAWSVGMGMGTEAFF. The whole variable domain, filled in from reference TRBV30 and TRBJ1-1, reads SQTIHQWPATLVQPVGSPLSLECTVEGTSNPNLYWYRQAAGRGLQLLFYSVGIGQISSEVPQNLSASRPQDRQFILSSKKLLLSDSGFYLCAWSVGMGMGTEAFFGQGTRLTVV.

The CDR3 is CASSPPGHTEAFF. CDR3 nucleotides: TGTGCCAGTAGTCCCCCCGGGCACACTGAAGCTTTCTTT. The chain carries TRBV19 and TRBJ1-1; the D is unclear. Germline lookup yields CDR1 LNHDA and CDR2 SQIVND (reference sequence). V dropped 5 bases and J dropped 3 bases, with 10 bases sitting between them. The CDR3 extends over 13 amino acids.

V usage is TRBV30 and J usage is TRBJ2-7; D may be TRBD2 (6 bases). The CDR3 has 13 residues. From germline, CDR1 is GTSNPN and CDR2 SVGIG (reference sequence). V was trimmed by 0 bases and J by 3 bases, leaving 9 bases between them. In nucleotides, the CDR3 is TGTGCCTGGAGTGTAGGGACTGTCTACGAGCAGTACTTC. This codes for CAWSVGTVYEQYF.

The rearrangement uses TRBV30 and TRBJ1-2; TRBD1 agrees at 8 bases. The V and J ends lost 2 bases and 3 bases, in that order; junction bases with no gene match: 5. The CDR3 runs to 14 residues. The V gene's germline CDR1 is GTSNPN and CDR2 SVGIG (reference sequence). CDR3 nucleotides: TGTGCCTGGAGTAGGGGACAGGAGGACTATGGCTACACCTTC. As protein: CAWSRGQEDYGYTF.

This rearrangement joins TRBV2 to TRBJ1-3; unclear D gene. V lost 4 bases to trimming and J lost 3 bases, with 7 bases between them. This CDR3 spans 13 amino acids. The germline V gene has CDR1 SNHLY and CDR2 FYNNEI. CDR3 nucleotide sequence: TGTGCCAGCAGTGGTGGGTTTGGAAACACCATATATTTT. Its protein product is CASSGGFGNTIYF.

A single count supports this clone. The rearrangement links TRBV6-5 to TRBJ1-2; D unresolved. Germline V lookup: CDR1 MNHEY, CDR2 SVGAGI. V was cut by 6 bases and J by 8 bases, with 16 bases left in between. This CDR3 spans 13 amino acids. The CDR3 here is CASSSPGPGGYTF. The CDR3 coding sequence is TGTGCCAGCAGCTCTCCGGGCCCGGGGGGCTACACCTTC.

This sequence joins TRBV19 and TRBJ1-1; D is possibly TRBD1 (6 bases). The V end lost 3 bases, the J end lost 1 base, and 15 bases lay between the germline ends. The CDR3 contains 16 residues. Germline CDR1 is LNHDA and CDR2 is SQIVND (reference sequence). The CDR3 nucleotides read TGTGCCAGTAGTATCGCCGGGACAATTCCGAACACTGAAGCTTTCTTT. Amino acids: CASSIAGTIPNTEAFF.

V and J are TRBV7-2 and TRBJ1-4; tentative D call: TRBD1 (6 bases). The CDR3 contains 14 residues. Germline CDR1 SGHTA, CDR2 FQGNSA. The germline V and J ends were trimmed by 5 bases and 8 bases, with 15 bases remaining between them. CDR3: CASSLQGIGEKLFF. In nucleotides, the CDR3 is TGTGCCAGCAGCCTACAGGGCATTGGAGAAAAACTGTTTTTT.

The chain joins TRBV18 to TRBJ1-4; D unclear. Germline V gene sequence: CDR1 KGHSH, CDR2 LQKENI. The CDR3 sequence is 14 residues long. The germline V and J ends were trimmed by 4 bases and 6 bases, with 12 bases remaining between them. This CDR3 is CASSRGRIDEKLFF. In DNA form, the CDR3 reads TGTGCCAGCTCACGAGGGAGAATTGATGAAAAACTGTTTTTT.

The V and J genes are TRBV3-1 (or the pseudogene TRBV3-2) and TRBJ1-2; the D gene is possibly TRBD1 (5 bases). Trimming removed 0 bases at V and 4 bases at J, with 12 bases between. CDR1 and CDR2 from the germline V gene are LGHDT and YNNKEL (reference sequence). CDR3 length equals 15 residues. Written as DNA, the CDR3 is TGTGCCAGCAGCCAAGATCGGGGCAGCTTCTATGGCTACACCTTC. Protein sequence: CASSQDRGSFYGYTF.

The chain couples TRBV5-1 to TRBJ1-2; 9 bases are a match to TRBD1. The J segment lost 4 bases and the V segment lost 2 bases, leaving 6 bases of the junction unmatched. There are 15 residues in the CDR3. CDR1 is SGHRS, CDR2 YFSETQ, per germline. The CDR3 sequence: CASSLRTGETYGYTF. The CDR3 DNA reads as TGCGCCAGCAGCTTAAGGACAGGGGAGACCTATGGCTACACCTTC.

The rearrangement uses TRBV9 and TRBJ2-1; 8 positions agree with TRBD2. The CDR3 runs 18 residues. Germline assignment: CDR1 SGDLS and CDR2 YYNGEE. The trim removed 0 bases at V and 7 bases at J, leaving 15 bases unmatched. In DNA form, the CDR3 reads TGTGCCAGCAGCGTAGCTTCAGGGACGGGAGGGCCAGGTAATGAGCAGTTCTTC. Translating it yields CASSVASGTGGPGNEQFF.

V gene TRBV18 combines with J gene TRBJ2-7, with a tentative D call TRBD1 (6 bases). The CDR3 has 16 residues. CDR1 and CDR2 from the germline V gene are KGHSH and LQKENI. V lost 3 bases to trimming and J lost 2 bases, with 17 bases between them. CDR3 region: CASSPYDRPTPYEQYF. The CDR3 region has the DNA TGTGCCAGCTCACCCTACGACAGGCCCACCCCCTACGAGCAGTACTTC. Full variable domain (outside the CDR3, taken from reference TRBV18 and TRBJ2-7): NAGVMQNPRHLVRRRGQEARLRCSPMKGHSHVYWYRQLPEEGLKFMVYLQKENIIDESGMPKERFSAEFPKEGPSILRIQQVVRGDSAAYFCASSPYDRPTPYEQYFGPGTRLTVT.

V and J are TRBV19 and TRBJ1-5, with no clear D. CDR1 is LNHDA, CDR2 SQIVND, per germline (reference sequence). The V end lost 5 bases, the J end lost 3 bases, and 8 bases lay between the germline ends. The CDR3 length is 13 residues. The CDR3 spells CASSGRANQPQHF. CDR3 bases: TGTGCCAGTAGTGGCCGGGCCAATCAGCCCCAGCATTTT.